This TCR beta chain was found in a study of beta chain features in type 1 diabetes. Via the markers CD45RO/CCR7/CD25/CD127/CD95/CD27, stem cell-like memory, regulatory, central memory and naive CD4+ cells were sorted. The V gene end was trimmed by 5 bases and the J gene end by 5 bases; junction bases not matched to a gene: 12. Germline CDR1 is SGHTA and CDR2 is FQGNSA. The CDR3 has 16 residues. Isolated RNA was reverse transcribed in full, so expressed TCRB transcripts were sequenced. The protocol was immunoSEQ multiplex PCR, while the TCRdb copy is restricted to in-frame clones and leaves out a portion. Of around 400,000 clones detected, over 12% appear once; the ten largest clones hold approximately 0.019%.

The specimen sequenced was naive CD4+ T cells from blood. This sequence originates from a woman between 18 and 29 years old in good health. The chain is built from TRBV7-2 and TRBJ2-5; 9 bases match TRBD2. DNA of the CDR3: TGTGCCAGCAGCACTGGGGGACTAGCAGTTGGTGAGACCCAGTACTTC. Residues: CASSTGGLAVGETQYF. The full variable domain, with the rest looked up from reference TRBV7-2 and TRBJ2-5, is GAGVSQSPSNKVTEKGKDVELRCDPISGHTALYWYRQSLGQGLEFLIYFQGNSAPDKSGLPSDRFSAERTGGSVSTLTIQRTQQEDSAVYLCASSTGGLAVGETQYFGPGTRLLVL.